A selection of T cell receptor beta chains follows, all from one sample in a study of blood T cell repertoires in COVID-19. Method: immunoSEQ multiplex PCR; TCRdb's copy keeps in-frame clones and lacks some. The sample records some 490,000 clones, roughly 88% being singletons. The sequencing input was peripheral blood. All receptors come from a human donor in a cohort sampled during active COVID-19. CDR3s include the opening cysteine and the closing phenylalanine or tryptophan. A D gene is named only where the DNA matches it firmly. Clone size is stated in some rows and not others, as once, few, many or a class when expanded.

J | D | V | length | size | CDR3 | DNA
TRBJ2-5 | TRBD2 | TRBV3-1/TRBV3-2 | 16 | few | CASSQGGGRAKETQYF | TGTGCCAGCAGCCAAGGAGGCGGGAGGGCGAAAGAGACCCAGTACTTC
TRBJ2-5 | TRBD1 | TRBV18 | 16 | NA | CASSHYGQANPETQYF | TGTGCCAGCTCACATTATGGACAGGCGAACCCAGAGACCCAGTACTTC
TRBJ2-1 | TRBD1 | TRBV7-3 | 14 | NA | CASSPNRGRNEQFF | TGTGCCAGCAGCCCAAACAGGGGGCGAAATGAGCAGTTCTTC
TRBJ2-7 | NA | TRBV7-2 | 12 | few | CASSSLSYEQYF | TGTGCCAGCAGCTCCCTCTCCTACGAGCAGTACTTC
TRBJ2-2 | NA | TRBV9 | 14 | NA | CASSQQGNTGELFF | TGTGCCAGCAGCCAGCAGGGGAACACCGGGGAGCTGTTTTTT
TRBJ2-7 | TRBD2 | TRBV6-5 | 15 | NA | CASSYSRLAGNEQYF | TGTGCCAGCAGTTACTCGAGGCTAGCGGGAAACGAGCAGTACTTC
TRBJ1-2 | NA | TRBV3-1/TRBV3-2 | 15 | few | CASSHANRENYGYTF | TGTGCCAGCAGCCACGCAAACAGGGAAAACTATGGCTACACCTTC
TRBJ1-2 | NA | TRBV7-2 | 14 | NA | CASSLANRPIGYTF | TGTGCCAGCAGCTTAGCGAACAGGCCCATTGGCTACACCTTC
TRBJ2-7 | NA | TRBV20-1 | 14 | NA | CSASRPGRSYEQYF | TGCAGTGCTAGTAGGCCAGGGCGTTCCTACGAGCAGTACTTC
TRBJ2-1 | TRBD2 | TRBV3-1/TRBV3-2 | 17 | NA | CASSQVGLAPSYNEQFF | TGTGCCAGCAGCCAAGTAGGACTAGCGCCCTCCTACAATGAGCAGTTCTTC
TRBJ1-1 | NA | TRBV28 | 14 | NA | CASSTIGSKAEAFF | TGTGCCAGCAGCACGATCGGGTCCAAGGCTGAAGCTTTCTTT
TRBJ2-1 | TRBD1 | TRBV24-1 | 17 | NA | CATSDLQMTGGYNEQFF | TGTGCCACCAGTGATTTGCAGATGACAGGGGGATACAATGAGCAGTTCTTC
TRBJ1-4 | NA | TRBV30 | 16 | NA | CAWSVRPQGLGEKLFF | TGTGCCTGGAGTGTACGTCCGCAGGGGTTGGGAGAAAAACTGTTTTTT
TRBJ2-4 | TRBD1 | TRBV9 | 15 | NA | CASSGEQGAVNIQYF | TGTGCCAGCAGCGGAGAACAGGGGGCCGTGAACATTCAGTACTTC
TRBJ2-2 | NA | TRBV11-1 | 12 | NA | CASSRLNGELFF | TGTGCCAGCAGCCGTCTAAACGGGGAGCTGTTTTTT
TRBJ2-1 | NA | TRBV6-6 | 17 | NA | CASRRSGAENSYNEQFF | TGTGCCAGCAGACGAAGTGGGGCGGAGAATTCCTACAATGAGCAGTTCTTC
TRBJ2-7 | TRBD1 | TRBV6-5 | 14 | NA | CASSPHDRGYEQYF | TGTGCCAGCAGTCCCCATGACAGGGGTTACGAGCAGTACTTC
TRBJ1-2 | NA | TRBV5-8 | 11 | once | CASSLPGRGTF | TGTGCCAGCAGCTTGCCAGGGAGGGGAACCTTC
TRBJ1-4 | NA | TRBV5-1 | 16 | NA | CASSVQTGARVEKLFF | TGCGCCAGCAGTGTGCAGACTGGGGCACGGGTTGAAAAACTGTTTTTT
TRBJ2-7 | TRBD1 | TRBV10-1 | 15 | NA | CASSKGTGRDYEQYF | TGCGCCAGCAGTAAAGGGACAGGGAGGGACTACGAGCAGTACTTC
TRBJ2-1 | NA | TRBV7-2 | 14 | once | CASSLSGQINEQFF | TGTGCCAGCAGCTTAAGCGGGCAGATCAATGAGCAGTTCTTC
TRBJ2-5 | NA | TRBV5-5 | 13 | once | CASSLDRVQTQYF | TGTGCCAGCAGCTTGGACAGGGTACAGACCCAGTACTTC
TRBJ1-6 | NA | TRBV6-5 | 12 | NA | CASRPAGAPLHF | TGTGCCAGCAGACCCGCGGGCGCACCCCTCCACTTT
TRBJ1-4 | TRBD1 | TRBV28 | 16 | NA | CASSTDRGMTNEKLFF | TGTGCCAGCAGCACCGACAGGGGGATGACTAATGAAAAACTGTTTTTT
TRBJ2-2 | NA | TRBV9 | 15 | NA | CASSVALAATRELFF | TGTGCCAGCAGCGTAGCACTAGCAGCCACCAGGGAGCTGTTTTTT
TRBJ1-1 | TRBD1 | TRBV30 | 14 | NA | CAWSKGQGAYEAFF | TGTGCCTGGAGTAAGGGGCAGGGGGCCTATGAAGCTTTCTTT
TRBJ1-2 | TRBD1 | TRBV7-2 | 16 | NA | CASTYSQGAVGYGYTF | TGTGCCAGCACTTATTCACAGGGGGCGGTCGGCTATGGCTACACCTTC
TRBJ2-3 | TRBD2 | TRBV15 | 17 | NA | CATSRYHNSGRGDTQYF | TGTGCCACCAGCAGATATCACAATAGCGGGAGAGGCGATACGCAGTATTTT
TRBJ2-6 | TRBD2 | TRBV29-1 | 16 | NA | CSVEDRGVPGANVLTF | TGCAGCGTTGAAGATCGGGGGGTTCCTGGGGCCAACGTCCTGACTTTC
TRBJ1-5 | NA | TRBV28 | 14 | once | CASSLPAGWQPQHF | TGTGCCAGCAGTTTACCCGCGGGTTGGCAGCCCCAGCATTTT
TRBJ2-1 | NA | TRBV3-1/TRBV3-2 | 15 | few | CASSQVWGPRNEQFF | TGTGCCAGCAGCCAAGTATGGGGCCCGAGGAATGAGCAGTTCTTC
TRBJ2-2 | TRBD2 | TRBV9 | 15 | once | CASSGLAGNTGELFF | TGTGCCAGCAGCGGGCTAGCGGGGAACACCGGGGAGCTGTTTTTT
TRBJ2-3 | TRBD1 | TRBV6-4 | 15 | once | CASSDRTGNTDTQYF | TGTGCCAGCAGTGACCGGACAGGAAACACAGATACGCAGTATTTT
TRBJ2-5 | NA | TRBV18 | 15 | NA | CASSPLAVEVETQYF | TGTGCCAGCTCACCATTGGCGGTGGAGGTGGAGACCCAGTACTTC
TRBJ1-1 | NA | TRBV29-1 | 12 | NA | CSVGRGDTEAFF | TGCAGCGTTGGCAGGGGAGACACTGAAGCTTTCTTT
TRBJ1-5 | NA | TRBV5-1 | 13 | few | CASSVDGNQPQHF | TGCGCCAGCAGCGTGGACGGGAATCAGCCCCAGCATTTT
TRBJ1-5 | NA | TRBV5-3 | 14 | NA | CARSSPGGNQPQHF | TGTGCCAGAAGCTCCCCTGGAGGCAATCAGCCCCAGCATTTT
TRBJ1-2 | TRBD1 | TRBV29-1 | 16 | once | CSAIRTGGQYGYGYTF | TGCAGCGCCATTCGGACAGGTGGTCAGTATGGCTATGGCTACACCTTC
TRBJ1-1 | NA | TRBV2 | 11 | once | CASTLNTEAFF | TGTGCCAGCACCTTGAACACTGAAGCTTTCTTT
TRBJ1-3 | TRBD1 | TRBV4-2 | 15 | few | CASSLDRDTGNTIYF | TGTGCCAGCAGCCTTGACAGGGATACTGGAAACACCATATATTTT
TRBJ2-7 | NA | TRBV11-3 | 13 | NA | CASSQGGRYEQYF | TGTGCCAGCAGCCAGGGGGGCAGATACGAGCAGTACTTC
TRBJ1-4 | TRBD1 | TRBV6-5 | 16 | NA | CASSYWAGGRSEKLFF | TGTGCCAGCAGTTACTGGGCAGGGGGAAGAAGTGAAAAACTGTTTTTT
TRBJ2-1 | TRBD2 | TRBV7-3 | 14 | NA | CASSVSGSNNEQFF | TGTGCCAGCAGCGTGAGCGGGAGTAACAATGAGCAGTTCTTC
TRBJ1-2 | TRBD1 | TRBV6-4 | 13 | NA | CASSSTTGEGYTF | TGTGCCAGCAGTTCGACAACAGGGGAGGGCTACACCTTC
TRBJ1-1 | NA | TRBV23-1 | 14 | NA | CASSEAAMNTEAFF | TGCGCCAGCAGTGAGGCAGCTATGAACACTGAAGCTTTCTTT
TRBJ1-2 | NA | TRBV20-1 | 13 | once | CSASSGTPYGYTF | TGCAGTGCTAGTTCCGGGACACCCTATGGCTACACCTTC
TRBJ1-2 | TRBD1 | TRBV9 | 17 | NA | CASSVDRTGLLEEGYTF | TGTGCCAGCAGCGTAGATAGGACAGGGCTTTTGGAGGAAGGCTACACCTTC